This record covers a single T cell receptor beta chain. To make TCR beta libraries, researchers used iRepertoire HTBI primers and Arm-PCR of CDR3 regions. MiXCR, applied by TCRdb to the multiplex PCR reads, yields one record per CDR3 protein. The sample records 400,000 to 500,000 distinct CDR3 sequences, around 20% being singletons. This sample was included in a study of regulatory T cells in long-lasting Graves disease. Time point here: persistent/refractory GD, antithyroid drugs over 5 years with positive TRAb. TCR sequences were obtained from RNA taken from PBMCs. The starting material was peripheral blood mononuclear cells (PBMCs), obtained when the disease was refractory, from a patient treated with antithyroid drugs. The sequence was collected from a female donor with Graves disease.

The CDR3 reads CASSHRGSSGNTIYF. DNA of the CDR3: TGTGCCAGCAGCCACAGGGGGAGCTCTGGAAACACCATATATTTT. V and J are TRBV14 and TRBJ1-3; 7 nucleotides line up with TRBD1. The V segment lost 3 bases and the J segment 0 bases; nucleotides outside the gene matches: 2. CDR1 is SGHDN and CDR2 is FVKESK in the germline V gene. The CDR3 totals 15 residues.